This T cell receptor beta chain was sequenced for a study of patients and donors after allogeneic stem cell transplantation. Germline CDR1 reads DFQATT; CDR2 reads SNEGSKA (reference sequence). V was trimmed by 0 bases and J by 9 bases, leaving 6 bases between them. The length of the CDR3 is 11 residues. MiXCR, applied by TCRdb to the RT-PCR reads, yields one record per CDR3 protein. The sample has approximately 140,000 distinct CDR3 sequences, approximately 37% seen once. The V and J genes are TRBV20-1 and TRBJ1-5; D unresolved. This TCR came from a human donor who was either an allogeneic HSCT recipient or a stem cell or donor lymphocyte infusion donor (not recorded which). It is not recorded whose cells these are; they may come from a transplant donor. Source material: blood, either unsorted or a sorted T cell fraction (not recorded which). This CDR3 reads CSARDFGPQHF. The CDR3 nucleotides read TGCAGTGCTAGAGATTTTGGGCCCCAGCATTTT.